These 19 T cell receptor beta chains were sequenced from one sample in a study of vaccination and CD4 T cells after COVID-19. The treatment denotes: approximately 10-day PBMC culture with coronavirus spike peptide pools or control peptides (ViraFEST assay). The Oncomine TCR Beta short-read assay generated sequence data from the DNA of cultured CD4+ T cells. In TCRdb, the PCR reads were re-called with MiXCR into one record per CDR3 protein. The data hold more than 9,500 distinct CDR3 sequences, with more than 70% observed a single time. These receptors have no identified antigens. Sequenced sample: CD4+ T cells from blood, cultured in vitro. The receptors stem from a human donor who had recovered from COVID-19.

V is TRBV10-2 and J is TRBJ1-5; D unclear. With 5 bases removed from V and 0 bases from J, the gap between germline ends came to 8 bases. The CDR3 has 14 residues. From germline, CDR1 is WSHSY and CDR2 SAAADI. In DNA form, the CDR3 reads TGCGCCAGCAGTCCCGCAGTTAGCAATCAGCCCCAGCATTTT. Amino acid sequence: CASSPAVSNQPQHF.

This chain connects TRBV7-2 to TRBJ2-7; 7 positions agree with TRBD2. This CDR3 has 13 residues. Looked up from germline, CDR1 is SGHTA and CDR2 is FQGNSA. V trimming: 7 bases; J trimming: 2 bases; junction bases outside the gene matches: 5. Here the CDR3 reads CASTLAAAYEQYF. DNA for the CDR3: TGTGCCAGCACTCTAGCGGCAGCCTACGAGCAGTACTTC.

The chain combines TRBV6-5 with TRBJ2-2; 8 bases line up with TRBD2. This CDR3 is 15 amino acids long. J lost 4 bases, V lost 2 bases, and 3 bases had no gene match. Germline assignment: CDR1 MNHEY and CDR2 SVGAGI. CDR3: CASSYSGSGTGELFF. CDR3 nucleotides: TGTGCCAGCAGTTACAGCGGGAGTGGCACCGGGGAGCTGTTTTTT.

By frequency in the sample, this clonotype is medium-sized. The chain employs TRBV6-2 or TRBV6-3 and TRBJ1-2; 7 nucleotides agree with TRBD1. Germline CDR1 and CDR2: MNHEY and SVGEGT. The CDR3 spans 15 residues. V shed 6 bases and J 4 bases; nucleotides not matched to a gene: 11. The CDR3 DNA reads as TGTGCCAGCAGCCAACGACAGGGATCGATCTATGGCTACACCTTC. Its protein product is CASSQRQGSIYGYTF.

This clonotype was detected only a few times. The V call is TRBV6-5, the J call TRBJ1-1; 7 bases match TRBD1. This CDR3 has 14 amino acids. Germline V lookup: CDR1 MNHEY, CDR2 SVGAGI. V gave up 2 bases and J gave up 1 base; unmatched junction bases: 1. The CDR3 loop is CASSYDRANTEAFF. The CDR3 coding sequence is TGTGCCAGCAGTTACGACAGGGCGAACACTGAAGCTTTCTTT.

By share, this clonotype counts as medium-sized (0.01 to 0.1%). V usage is TRBV19 and J usage is TRBJ1-5, with a possible D match to TRBD1 (5 bases). CDR3 length: 14 residues. Germline loops: CDR1 LNHDA, CDR2 SQIVND (reference sequence). The V gene lost 4 bases and the J gene lost 10 bases, with 17 bases spanning the gap. CDR3 sequence: CASSNRAPGGPQHF. The CDR3 DNA reads TGTGCCAGTAGTAACCGGGCCCCCGGGGGTCCCCAGCATTTT.

The chain couples TRBV2 to TRBJ1-5; TRBD1 might be the D (5 bases). CDR1 SNHLY and CDR2 FYNNEI come from the germline V gene. The length of the CDR3 is 16 residues. Trimming shortened V by 5 bases and J by 0 bases, and 14 bases separated the two germline ends. The CDR3 loop reads CASSNRLYYSNQPQHF. CDR3 sequence (DNA): TGTGCCAGCAGTAACAGGCTCTACTATAGCAATCAGCCCCAGCATTTT.

The J gene is TRBJ2-7, the V gene TRBV19, with D possibly TRBD1 on 6 matching bases. The CDR3 is 15 amino acids. CDR1 and CDR2 from the germline V gene are LNHDA and SQIVND (reference sequence). V lost 4 bases and J lost 3, with 16 bases in between. Here the CDR3 DNA reads TGTGCCAGTAGTACGCGGGCCAGGGGCTTCTACGAGCAGTACTTC. It specifies CASSTRARGFYEQYF.

The chain combines TRBV5-4 with TRBJ1-6; D unclear. In germline, CDR1 is SGHNT, CDR2 YYREEE (reference sequence). With 4 bases removed from V and 9 bases from J, the gap between germline ends came to 23 bases. The CDR3 covers 17 residues. The CDR3 reads CASSTDQPNRIGSPLHF. In DNA, the CDR3 is TGTGCCAGCAGCACCGACCAGCCCAATAGAATTGGTTCACCCCTCCACTTT. The whole variable domain, filled in from reference TRBV5-4 and TRBJ1-6, reads ETGVTQSPTHLIKTRGQQVTLRCSSQSGHNTVSWYQQALGQGPQFIFQYYREEENGRGNFPPRFSGLQFPNYSSELNVNALELDDSALYLCASSTDQPNRIGSPLHFGNGTRLTVT.

The chain has TRBV28 and TRBJ1-1; D is unclear. This CDR3 contains 11 residues. Germline V gene lookup returns CDR1 MDHEN and CDR2 SYDVKM. The V gene lost 8 bases and the J gene lost 0 bases, with 4 bases spanning the gap. The CDR3 region is CASELNTEAFF. The CDR3 nucleotides read TGTGCCAGCGAGTTGAACACTGAAGCTTTCTTT.

This clonotype was seen more than once but under ten times. J is TRBJ1-2 and V is TRBV27; 7 bases match TRBD1. The germline CDR1 and CDR2 sequences are MNHEY and SMNVEV (reference sequence). The J segment lost 8 bases and the V segment lost 6 bases, leaving 9 bases of the junction unmatched. This CDR3 region has 13 residues. This CDR3 reads CASSRGGPGGYTF. CDR3 sequence (DNA): TGTGCCAGCAGCAGGGGGGGGCCGGGAGGCTACACCTTC.

The chain combines TRBV6-1 with TRBJ2-5; 9 nucleotides align to TRBD2. The CDR3 loop spans 13 amino acids. The germline V gene has CDR1 MNHNS and CDR2 SASEGT. Germline trimming cut 10 bases from V and 4 bases from J; bases unmatched to any gene: 7. The CDR3 sequence: CATRAGGVETQYF. The CDR3 DNA reads TGTGCCACTAGGGCGGGGGGGGTAGAGACCCAGTACTTC.

The J gene is TRBJ1-5, the V gene TRBV2, with TRBD1 matching over 8 bases. V gave up 5 bases and J gave up 9 bases; unmatched junction bases: 18. In germline, CDR1 is SNHLY, CDR2 FYNNEI. The CDR3 loop spans 17 amino acids. CDR3 loop: CASSPMRQGAARRPQHF. CDR3 bases: TGTGCCAGCAGTCCGATGCGTCAGGGGGCGGCTCGGCGGCCCCAGCATTTT.

This CDR3 reads CASSPSLAGGTDTQYF. CDR3 coding DNA: TGTGCCAGCAGCCCCTCCCTAGCGGGGGGCACAGATACGCAGTATTTT. J is TRBJ2-3 and V is TRBV7-2; 10 bases agree with TRBD2. Germline V gene sequence: CDR1 SGHTA, CDR2 FQGNSA. This CDR3 is built from 16 residues. The V gene end was trimmed by 5 bases and the J gene end by 1 base; junction bases not matched to a gene: 6. The whole variable domain, filled in from reference TRBV7-2 and TRBJ2-3, reads GAGVSQSPSNKVTEKGKDVELRCDPISGHTALYWYRQSLGQGLEFLIYFQGNSAPDKSGLPSDRFSAERTGGSVSTLTIQRTQQEDSAVYLCASSPSLAGGTDTQYFGPGTRLTVL.

CDR3 sequence (DNA): TGCGCCAGCAGTCACCCGGGACAGGTGATCGGGCAGAATGAGCAGTTCTTC. This sequence encodes CASSHPGQVIGQNEQFF. The chain carries TRBV23-1 and TRBJ2-1; 8 bases map to TRBD1. TRBV23-1 is placed among ORFs of uncertain function. There are 17 residues in the CDR3. The V gene end was trimmed by 3 bases and the J gene end by 7 bases; junction bases not matched to a gene: 14.

This clonotype was detected only a few times. J is TRBJ1-3 and V is TRBV20-1; a weak D match, TRBD1 (6 bases). The CDR3 is made up of 14 amino acids. CDR1 is DFQATT, CDR2 SNEGSKA, per germline (reference sequence). Trimming left V 6 bases short and J 0 bases short, with 12 bases between. The CDR3 coding sequence is TGCAGTGCCCCCTCAGGGGTCTCTGGAAACACCATATATTTT. This sequence encodes CSAPSGVSGNTIYF.

This clonotype was seen just once. The chain links TRBV20-1 to TRBJ2-3, with D uncertain. V lost 4 bases and J 1 base, leaving 15 bases between the germline ends. The CDR3 consists of 15 residues. From germline, CDR1 is DFQATT and CDR2 SNEGSKA (reference sequence). The DNA for the CDR3 is TGCAGTGCTAACCCCCAAGTGCGACGCACAGATACGCAGTATTTT. It specifies CSANPQVRRTDTQYF.

J is TRBJ1-6 and V is TRBV27; no firm D call. The CDR3 is 14 amino acids. V dropped 0 bases and J dropped 9 bases, with 9 bases sitting between them. Per germline, CDR1 MNHEY and CDR2 SMNVEV (reference sequence). The CDR3 DNA reads as TGTGCCAGCAGTTTATCGGCTGGAGCTTCACCCCTCCACTTT. Residues: CASSLSAGASPLHF.

V and J are TRBV24-1 and TRBJ2-7, with no clear D. The J call is uncertain, as TRBJ2-5 better fits the DNA end. Germline CDR1 is KGHDR and CDR2 is SFDVKD. CDR3 length: 13 amino acids. For the CDR3, the DNA is TGTGCCACCAGTGGTAGGGAATCGGAGACCCAGTACTTC. The encoded protein is CATSGRESETQYF.